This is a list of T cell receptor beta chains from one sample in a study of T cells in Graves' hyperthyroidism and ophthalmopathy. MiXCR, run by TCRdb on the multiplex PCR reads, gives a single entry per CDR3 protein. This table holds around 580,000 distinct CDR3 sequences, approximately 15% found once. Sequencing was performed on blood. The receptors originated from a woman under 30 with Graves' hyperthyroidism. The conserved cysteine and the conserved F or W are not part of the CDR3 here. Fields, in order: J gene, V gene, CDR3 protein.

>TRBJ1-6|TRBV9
ASSAAGVSPLH
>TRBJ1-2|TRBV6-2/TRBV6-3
ASSHYADRGGYT
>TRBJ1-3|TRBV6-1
ASSEAVGSAGNTIY
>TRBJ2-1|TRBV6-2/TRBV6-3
ASSRSGGTPGEQF
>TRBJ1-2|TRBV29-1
SVGDRIYGYT
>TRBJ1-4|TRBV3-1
ASSQDLETGDEKLF
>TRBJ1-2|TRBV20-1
SAKSQGRSGYT
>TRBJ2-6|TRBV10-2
ASIMGEGSGANVLT
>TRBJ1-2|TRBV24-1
ATSEPDRAGGYT
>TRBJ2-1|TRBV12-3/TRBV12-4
ASSLWTYNEQF
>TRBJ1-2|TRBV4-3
ASSQDWVPRGYT
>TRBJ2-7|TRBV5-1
ASSLGLLSQGREQY
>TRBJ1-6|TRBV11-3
ASSLRGYNSPLH
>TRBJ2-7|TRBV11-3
ASSLDVGQGYEQY
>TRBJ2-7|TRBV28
ASSLPLARTSGSFREQY
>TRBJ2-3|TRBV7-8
ASSLSAGGRVLDTQY
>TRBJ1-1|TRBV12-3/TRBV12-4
ATKDRGGSMNTEAF
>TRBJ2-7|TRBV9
ASSVRPGGYEQY
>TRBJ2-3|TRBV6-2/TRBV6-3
ASSNMRSDTQY
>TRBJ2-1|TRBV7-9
ASSLTLAGYNEQF
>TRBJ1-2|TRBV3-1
ASSQEMGGYT
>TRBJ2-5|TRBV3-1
ASTASSGARETQY
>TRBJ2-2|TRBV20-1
SARDSGASSGELF
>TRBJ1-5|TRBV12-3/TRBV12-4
ASSRTTGGSNQPQH
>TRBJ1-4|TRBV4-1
ASSQDSGLFNEKLF
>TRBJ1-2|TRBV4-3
ASSQDRQPSPYGYT
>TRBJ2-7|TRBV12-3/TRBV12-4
ASSLTTAGGYEQY
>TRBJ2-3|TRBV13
ASSLLLTGGTDTQY
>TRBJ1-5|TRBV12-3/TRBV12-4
ASSPGQLRQPQH
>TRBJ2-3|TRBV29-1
SVDEGATDTQY
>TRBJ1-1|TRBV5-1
ASSLGQIPNTEAF
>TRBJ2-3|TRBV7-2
ASSLPPGLAGPPGDTQY
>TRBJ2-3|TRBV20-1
SARDHRHSTDTQY
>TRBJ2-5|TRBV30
AWSPSSGRRETQY
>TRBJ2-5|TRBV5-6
ASSLGDTIRETQY
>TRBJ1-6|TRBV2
ASRDHRLNSPLH
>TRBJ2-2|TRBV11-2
ASSLDVDTGELF
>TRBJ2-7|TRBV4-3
ASSLGVISYEQY
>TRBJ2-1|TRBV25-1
ASSEAYPGGYSYNEQF
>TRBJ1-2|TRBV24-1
ATSTGGSSYT
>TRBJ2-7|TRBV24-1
ATSDPSYEQY
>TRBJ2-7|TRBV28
ASIGSGTYEQY
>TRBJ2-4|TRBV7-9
ASSLELTGFAKNIQY
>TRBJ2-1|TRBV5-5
ASRVGEYNEQF
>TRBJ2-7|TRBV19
ASSIRAAEGGYSYEQY
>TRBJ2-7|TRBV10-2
ASSESTGGYEQY